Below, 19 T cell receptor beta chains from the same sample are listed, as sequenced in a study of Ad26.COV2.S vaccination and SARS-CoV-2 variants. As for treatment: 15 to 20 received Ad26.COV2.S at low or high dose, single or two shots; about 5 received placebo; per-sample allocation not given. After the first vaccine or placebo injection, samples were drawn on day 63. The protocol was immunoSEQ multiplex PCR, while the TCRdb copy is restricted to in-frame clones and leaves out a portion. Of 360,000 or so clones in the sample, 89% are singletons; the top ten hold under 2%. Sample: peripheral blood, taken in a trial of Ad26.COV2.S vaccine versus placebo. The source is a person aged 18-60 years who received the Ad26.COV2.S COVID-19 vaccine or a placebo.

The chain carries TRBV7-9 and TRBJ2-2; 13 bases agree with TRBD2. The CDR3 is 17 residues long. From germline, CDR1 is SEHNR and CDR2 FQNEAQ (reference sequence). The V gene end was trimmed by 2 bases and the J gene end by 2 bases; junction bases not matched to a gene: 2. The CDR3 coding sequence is TGTGCCAGCAGCTTAACTAGCGGGAGGGCCAACACCGGGGAGCTGTTTTTT. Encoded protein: CASSLTSGRANTGELFF.

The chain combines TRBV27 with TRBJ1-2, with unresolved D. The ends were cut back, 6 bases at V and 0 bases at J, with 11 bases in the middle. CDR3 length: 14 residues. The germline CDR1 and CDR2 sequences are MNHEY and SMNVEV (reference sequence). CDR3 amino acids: CASSELGANYGYTF. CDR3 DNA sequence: TGTGCCAGCAGCGAGTTGGGAGCTAACTATGGCTACACCTTC.

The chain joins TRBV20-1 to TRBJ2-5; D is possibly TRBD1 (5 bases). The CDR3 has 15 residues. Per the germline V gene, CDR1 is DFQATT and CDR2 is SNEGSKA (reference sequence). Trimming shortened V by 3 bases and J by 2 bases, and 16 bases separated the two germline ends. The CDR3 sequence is CSASPDSRIQETQYF. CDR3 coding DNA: TGCAGTGCTAGTCCCGACAGCAGAATACAAGAGACCCAGTACTTC.

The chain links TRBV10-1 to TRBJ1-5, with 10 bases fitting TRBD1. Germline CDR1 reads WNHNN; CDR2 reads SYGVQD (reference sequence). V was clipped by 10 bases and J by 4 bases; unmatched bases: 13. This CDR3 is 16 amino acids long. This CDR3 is CATRRTGGDSNQPQHF. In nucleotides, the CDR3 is TGCGCCACCCGTCGGACAGGGGGGGATAGTAATCAGCCCCAGCATTTT.

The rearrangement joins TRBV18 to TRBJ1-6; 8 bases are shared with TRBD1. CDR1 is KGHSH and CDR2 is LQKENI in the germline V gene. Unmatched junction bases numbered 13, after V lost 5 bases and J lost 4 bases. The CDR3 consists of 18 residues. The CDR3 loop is CASSAITGTGPYNSPLHF. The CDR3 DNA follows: TGTGCCAGCTCAGCCATAACCGGGACAGGCCCTTATAATTCACCCCTCCACTTT.

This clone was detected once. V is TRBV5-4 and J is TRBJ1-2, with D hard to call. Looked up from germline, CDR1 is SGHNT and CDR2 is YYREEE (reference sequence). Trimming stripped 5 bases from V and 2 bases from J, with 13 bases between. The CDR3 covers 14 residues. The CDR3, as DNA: TGTGCCAGCAGGAGGCAGGAGCGCAACTATGGCTACACCTTC. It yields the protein CASRRQERNYGYTF.

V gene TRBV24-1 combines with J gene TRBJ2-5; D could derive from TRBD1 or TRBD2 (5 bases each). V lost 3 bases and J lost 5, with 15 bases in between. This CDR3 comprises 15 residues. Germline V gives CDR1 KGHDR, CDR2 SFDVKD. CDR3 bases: TGTGCCACCAGTGATCCGGGACGTGGACGGGAGACCCAGTACTTC. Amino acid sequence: CATSDPGRGRETQYF.

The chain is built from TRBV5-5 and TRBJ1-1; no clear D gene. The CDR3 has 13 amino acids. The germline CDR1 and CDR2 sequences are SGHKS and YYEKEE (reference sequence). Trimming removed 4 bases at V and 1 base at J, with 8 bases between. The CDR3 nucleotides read TGTGCCAGCAGCACCTGGGCGAACACTGAAGCTTTCTTT. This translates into CASSTWANTEAFF.

The DNA of the CDR3 is TGTGCCAGCAGCCAGACAGGGGGCGGTAAAGCTTTCTTT. Translation gives CASSQTGGGKAFF. This chain uses TRBV7-9 with TRBJ1-1, with TRBD1 matching 10 bases. Per the germline V gene, CDR1 is SEHNR and CDR2 is FQNEAQ (reference sequence). After removal of 5 bases from V and 9 bases from J, the junction contained 6 bases not matched to a gene. The CDR3 contains 13 residues.

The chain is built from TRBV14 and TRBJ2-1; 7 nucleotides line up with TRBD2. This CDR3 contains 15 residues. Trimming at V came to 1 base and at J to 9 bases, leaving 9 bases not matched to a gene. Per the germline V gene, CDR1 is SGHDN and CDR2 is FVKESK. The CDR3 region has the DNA TGTGCCAGCAGCCAAGGCGCGGGAGATTCCGCTGAGCAGTTCTTC. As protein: CASSQGAGDSAEQFF.

The CDR3 coding sequence is TGTGCCTACGCCCGCCCAGGGGGCTGGGATCAGCCCCAGCATTTT. Translation: CAYARPGGWDQPQHF. This chain uses TRBV30 with TRBJ1-5, with 8 bases that match TRBD1. The CDR3 runs 15 residues. J gave up 5 bases and V 7 bases, and 13 bases lay outside the gene matches. Germline loops: CDR1 GTSNPN, CDR2 SVGIG (reference sequence).

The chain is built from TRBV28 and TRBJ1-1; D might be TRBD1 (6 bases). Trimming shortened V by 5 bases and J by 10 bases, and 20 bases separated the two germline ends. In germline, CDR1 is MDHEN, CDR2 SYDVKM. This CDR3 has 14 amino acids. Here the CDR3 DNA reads TGTGCCAGCAGTGTCGAAGGGGGTAAGTTTGGAGCTTTCTTT. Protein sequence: CASSVEGGKFGAFF.

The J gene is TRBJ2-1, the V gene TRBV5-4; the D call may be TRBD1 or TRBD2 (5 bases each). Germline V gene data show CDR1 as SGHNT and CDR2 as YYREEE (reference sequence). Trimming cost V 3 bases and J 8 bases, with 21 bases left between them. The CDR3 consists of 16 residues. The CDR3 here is CASSWGIGTREDEQFF. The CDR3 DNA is TGTGCCAGCAGCTGGGGTATTGGGACGCGTGAGGATGAGCAGTTCTTC.

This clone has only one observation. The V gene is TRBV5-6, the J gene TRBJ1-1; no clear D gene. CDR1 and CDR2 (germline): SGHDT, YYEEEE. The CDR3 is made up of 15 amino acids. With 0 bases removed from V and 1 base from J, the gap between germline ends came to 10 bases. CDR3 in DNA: TGTGCCAGCAGCTTGGTCAGCGCCAGGAACACTGAAGCTTTCTTT. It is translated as CASSLVSARNTEAFF.

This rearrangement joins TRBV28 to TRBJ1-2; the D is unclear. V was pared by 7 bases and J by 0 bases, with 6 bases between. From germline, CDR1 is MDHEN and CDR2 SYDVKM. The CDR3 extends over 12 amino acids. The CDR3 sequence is CASKDANYGYTF. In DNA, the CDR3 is TGTGCCAGCAAGGATGCTAACTATGGCTACACCTTC.

The CDR3 DNA reads TGCAGCGTTGTTGGGTTGAGGGCCGATGAGCAGTTCTTC. As protein: CSVVGLRADEQFF. The V call is TRBV29-1, the J call TRBJ2-1, with D perhaps TRBD2 (5 bases). V was shortened by 4 bases and J by 8 bases, with 15 bases between the two germline ends. From germline, CDR1 is SQVTM and CDR2 ANQGSEA. The CDR3 length is 13 residues.

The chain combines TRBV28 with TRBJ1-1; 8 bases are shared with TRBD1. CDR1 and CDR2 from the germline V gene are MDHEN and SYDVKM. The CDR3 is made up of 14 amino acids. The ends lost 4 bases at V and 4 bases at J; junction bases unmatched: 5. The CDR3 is CASSSQGGSTEAFF. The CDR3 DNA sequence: TGTGCCAGCAGTTCACAGGGGGGTAGCACTGAAGCTTTCTTT.

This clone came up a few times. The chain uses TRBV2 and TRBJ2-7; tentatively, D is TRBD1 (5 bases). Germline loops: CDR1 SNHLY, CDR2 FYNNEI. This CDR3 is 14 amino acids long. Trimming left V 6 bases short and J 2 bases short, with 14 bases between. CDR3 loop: CASRPGRGAYEQYF. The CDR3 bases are TGTGCCAGCAGGCCAGGGCGAGGAGCCTACGAGCAGTACTTC.

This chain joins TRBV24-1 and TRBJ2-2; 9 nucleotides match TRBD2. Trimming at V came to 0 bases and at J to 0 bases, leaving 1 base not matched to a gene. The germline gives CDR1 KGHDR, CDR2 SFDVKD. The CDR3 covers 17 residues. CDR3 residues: CATSDLGTSTNTGELFF. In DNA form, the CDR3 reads TGTGCCACCAGTGATTTGGGGACTAGCACGAACACCGGGGAGCTGTTTTTT.